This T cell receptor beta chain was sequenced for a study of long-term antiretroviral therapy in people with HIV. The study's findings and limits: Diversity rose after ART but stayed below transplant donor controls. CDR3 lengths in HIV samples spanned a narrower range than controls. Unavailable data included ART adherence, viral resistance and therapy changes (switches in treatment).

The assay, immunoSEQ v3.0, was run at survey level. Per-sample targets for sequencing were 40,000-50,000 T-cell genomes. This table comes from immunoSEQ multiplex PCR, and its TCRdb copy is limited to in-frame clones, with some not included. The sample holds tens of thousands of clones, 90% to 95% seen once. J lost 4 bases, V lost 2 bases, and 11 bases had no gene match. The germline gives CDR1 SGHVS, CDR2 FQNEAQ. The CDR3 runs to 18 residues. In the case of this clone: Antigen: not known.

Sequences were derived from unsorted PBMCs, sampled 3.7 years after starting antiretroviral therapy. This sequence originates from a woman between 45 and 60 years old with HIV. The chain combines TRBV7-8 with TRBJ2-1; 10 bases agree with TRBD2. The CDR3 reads CASSLRTLLAGPYNEQFF. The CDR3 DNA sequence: TGTGCCAGCAGCTTACGAACGTTACTAGCGGGGCCTTACAATGAGCAGTTCTTC. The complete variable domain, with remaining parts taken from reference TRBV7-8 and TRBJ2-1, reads GAGVSQSPRYKVAKRGQDVALRCDPISGHVSLFWYQQALGQGPEFLTYFQNEAQLDKSGLPSDRFFAERPEGSVSTLKIQRTQQEDSAVYLCASSLRTLLAGPYNEQFFGPGTRLTVL.